This TCR beta chain was recovered during a study of tissue T cells after allogeneic stem cell transplantation. Study outcomes and limitations: Some tissue clones might be persisting host cells; their alloreactivity or antigen specificity was not determined.

Concerning this clone: The antigen remains unidentified.

CDR3 length: 11 residues. V dropped 6 bases and J dropped 3 bases, with 6 bases sitting between them. CDR1 is SQVTM and CDR2 is ANQGSEA in the germline V gene. Generated by immunoSEQ multiplex PCR, the TCRdb table keeps only in-frame clones and is missing some. The repertoire holds more than 20,000 clones, with about 90% as singletons. The starting material was blood, obtained before transplantation. This receptor was taken from a male donor aged 60 or older who later had graft-versus-host disease after an allogeneic stem cell transplant. The chain is built from TRBV29-1 and TRBJ1-3; D is uncertain. In nucleotides, the CDR3 is TGCAGCGTCAACAGTGGAAACACCATATATTTT. This gives the protein CSVNSGNTIYF. Based on the CDR3 plus reference TRBV29-1 and TRBJ1-3, the full variable domain is SAVISQKPSRDICQRGTSLTIQCQVDSQVTMMFWYRQQPGQSLTLIATANQGSEATYESGFVIDKFPISRPNLTFSTLTVSNMSPEDSSIYLCSVNSGNTIYFGEGSWLTVV.